This T cell receptor beta chain was sequenced in a study of blood T cell repertoires in COVID-19. Study-level background: Samples representing acute and convalescent COVID-19 were sourced from the United States, Italy and Spain. T cells, B-cell-depleted T cells, or PBMCs supplied cDNA or gDNA.

V was trimmed by 4 bases and J by 2 bases, leaving 10 bases between them. CDR1 is SGDLS and CDR2 is YYNGEE in the germline V gene. This CDR3 region has 13 residues. This table comes from immunoSEQ multiplex PCR, and its TCRdb copy is limited to in-frame clones, with some not included. The profile shows tens of thousands of clones, 82% of them singletons. Source material: peripheral blood. This TCR came from a woman of 80 years or more with acute or convalescent COVID-19. The rearrangement uses TRBV9 and TRBJ2-7; tentatively, D is TRBD2 (6 bases). The chain's CDR3 is CASSQTGAYEQYF. CDR3 sequence (DNA): TGTGCCAGCAGCCAGACGGGGGCCTACGAGCAGTACTTC.